This entry features one TCR beta chain sequence. These data originate in a study of CD8 T cells in Susac syndrome. Looked up from germline, CDR1 is DFQATT and CDR2 is SNEGSKA (reference sequence). There are 15 residues in the CDR3. The ends lost 4 bases at V and 3 bases at J; junction bases unmatched: 11. The authors reverse transcribed roughly 0.5 to 1 ug RNA with random hexamers. Each CDR3 protein gets one entry after TCRdb re-called the immunoSEQ multiplex PCR reads with MiXCR. The sample yields a few hundred thousand distinct CDR3 sequences, about 91% seen once. TEMRA cells were enriched by FACS, and CD4+ and CD8+ T cells were negatively isolated.

Sequenced material: CD4+ T cells from PBMCs. The chain links TRBV20-1 to TRBJ2-7; 8 positions match TRBD2. This receptor was obtained from a human donor with multiple sclerosis. CDR3 nucleotide sequence: TGCAGTGCTACCGCTCGGGGGGGCCCCCTCTACGAGCAGTACTTC. Residues: CSATARGGPLYEQYF.